This TCR beta chain was retrieved from a study of shared clonotypes between healthy human individuals. Study context: The study used three CD4 naive, three CD4 memory, two CD8 naive and one CD8 memory plate per donor.

The CDR3 extends over 15 amino acids. Trimming stripped 0 bases from V and 0 bases from J, with 5 bases between. Germline CDR1 is SEHNR and CDR2 is FQNEAQ (reference sequence). About this clone itself: No antigen is known for it.

The assay was immunoSEQ multiplex PCR, and TCRdb's table has in-frame clones only and misses some. The data show about 2 million clones, less than 95% seen once. In the naive CD8 group, cells lacked CD45RO and were positively selected for CCR7, so terminally differentiated effector memory CD45RA+ cells were left out. Everyone who donated was a Caucasian adult who lived in Nashville, Tennessee. Study-level findings and limits: Approximately 5.4% of naive CD4 clonotypes were common to several donors. What limited the represented genetic and exposure-history diversity was the small number of donors.

The chain uses TRBV7-9 and TRBJ2-2; the D is unclear. Sequenced: naive CD8+ T cells sorted from blood. The source is a man between 18 and 29 years old in good health. The CDR3 bases are TGTGCCAGCAGCTTAGCTGTCTCGAACACCGGGGAGCTGTTTTTT. This sequence encodes CASSLAVSNTGELFF.